This TCR beta chain came from a study of blood T cell repertoires in COVID-19. The table came from immunoSEQ multiplex PCR; TCRdb's copy has only in-frame clones and leaves some out. In the table there are tens of thousands of clones, around 80% of which are singletons. There are 15 residues in the CDR3. Germline-derived CDR1 and CDR2 are SGHVS and FQNEAQ. Trimming cost V 5 bases and J 8 bases, with 16 bases left between them. The V gene is TRBV7-8, the J gene TRBJ1-6; a weak D match, TRBD1 (5 bases). The sequence came from a man in his fifties or sixties with active or convalescent COVID-19. The sequenced sample consisted of peripheral blood. The CDR3 reads CASSPRDWTYSPLHF. CDR3 in DNA: TGTGCCAGCAGCCCCCGGGACTGGACATATTCACCCCTCCACTTT.